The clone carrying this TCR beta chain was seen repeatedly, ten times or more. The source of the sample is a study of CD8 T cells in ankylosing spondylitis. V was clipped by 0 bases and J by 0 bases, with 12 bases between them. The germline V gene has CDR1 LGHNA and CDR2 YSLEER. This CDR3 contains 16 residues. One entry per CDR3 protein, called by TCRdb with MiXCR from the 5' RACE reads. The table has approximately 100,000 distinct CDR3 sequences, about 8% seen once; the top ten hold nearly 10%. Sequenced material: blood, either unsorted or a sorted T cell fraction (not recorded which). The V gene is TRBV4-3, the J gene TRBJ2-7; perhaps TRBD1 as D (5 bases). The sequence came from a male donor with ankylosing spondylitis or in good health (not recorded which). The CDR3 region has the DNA TGCGCCAGCAGCCAAGAAGCGACAGCTGTCTCCTACGAGCAGTACTTC. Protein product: CASSQEATAVSYEQYF.